This TCR beta chain derives from a study of blood T cell repertoires in COVID-19. Study overall: PBMCs, B-cell-depleted T cells, or T cells were the source of the cDNA or gDNA that made up the material.

V dropped 4 bases and J dropped 7; count of bases not matched to a gene: 15. CDR3 size: 17 residues. In germline, CDR1 is SEHNR, CDR2 FQNEAQ (reference sequence). Clinical histories supplied by participants themselves formed the basis of cohort assignment. In the original workflow: Amplified reference gene primers provided the basis for estimating nucleated cell counts. Generated by immunoSEQ multiplex PCR, the TCRdb table keeps only in-frame clones and is missing some. Clone size and V and J calls were adopted from that table, with D and trimming inferred from the DNA. This table holds 380,000 or so clones, around 90% found once.

This sequence originates from a woman between 40 and 55 years old with acute COVID-19. The chain carries TRBV7-9 and TRBJ1-1; 10 bases match TRBD1. The specimen sequenced was PBMCs or T cells enriched from blood (not recorded which). CDR3 nucleotide sequence: TGTGCCAGCAGCTCGGACCCCGGGACAGGGGTAGATGTTGAAGCTTTCTTT. It is translated as CASSSDPGTGVDVEAFF.